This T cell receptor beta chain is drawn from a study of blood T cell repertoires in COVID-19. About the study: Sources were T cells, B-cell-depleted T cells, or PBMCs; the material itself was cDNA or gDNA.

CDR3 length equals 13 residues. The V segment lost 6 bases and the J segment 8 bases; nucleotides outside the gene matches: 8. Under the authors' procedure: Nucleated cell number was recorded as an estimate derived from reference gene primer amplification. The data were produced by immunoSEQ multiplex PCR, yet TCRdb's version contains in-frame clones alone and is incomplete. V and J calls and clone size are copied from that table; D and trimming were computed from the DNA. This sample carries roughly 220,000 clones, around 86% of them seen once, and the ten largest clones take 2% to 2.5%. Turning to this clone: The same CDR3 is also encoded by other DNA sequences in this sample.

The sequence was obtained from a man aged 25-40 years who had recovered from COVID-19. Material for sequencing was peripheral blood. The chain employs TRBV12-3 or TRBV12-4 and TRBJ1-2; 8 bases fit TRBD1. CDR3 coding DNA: TGTGCCAGCAGCCTCGGACAGGGACGAGGCTACACCTTC. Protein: CASSLGQGRGYTF.